This TCR beta chain was observed in a study of control samples from healthy donors and cancer patients. Data came from immunoSEQ multiplex PCR; TCRdb stores just in-frame clones and leaves some out. The sample carries 150,000 to 200,000 clones, about 93% recorded once. CDR3 size: 11 residues. The sample taken for sequencing was blood. The TCR was taken from an older woman in good health. The chain links TRBV21-1 to TRBJ1-2; no check of the table's D call, TRBD1, against the DNA was made. TRBV21-1 is a pseudogene locus. The CDR3 loop reads CASSISDRETF. The CDR3 DNA is TGTGCCAGCAGCATAAGCGACAGGGAAACCTTC.